Listed below are T cell receptor beta chains from one sample, sequenced in a study of cytomegalovirus exposure and HLA in healthy donors. Repertoires were generated with immunoSEQ multiplex PCR, while TCRdb's copy carries only in-frame clones and drops some. The sample lists 150,000 to 200,000 clones; 70% were seen once. Sequenced: PBMCs. The receptors originated from a man aged 18 to 29 in good health and CMV-seropositive. The CDR3 runs from the conserved cysteine through the conserved F or W.

v_gene	j_gene	CDR3aa
TRBV6-1	TRBJ1-2	CASRKEAGGYGYTF
TRBV5-1	TRBJ1-1	CASSLQQHNTEAFF
TRBV29-1	TRBJ2-2	CTLSLAAMGTERDGELFF
TRBV19	TRBJ2-1	CASSIVASFGNEQFF
TRBV19	TRBJ1-1	CASNRDREAFF
TRBV11-2	TRBJ2-1	CASSSERTGTGNEQFF
TRBV11-2	TRBJ1-3	CASSSYDRFPGNTIYF
TRBV6-4	TRBJ1-2	CASKLTGSTYGYTF
TRBV4-1	TRBJ1-5	CASSPDSPLNQPQHF
TRBV9	TRBJ2-1	CASSPRTSGTYNEQFF
TRBV11-2	TRBJ1-1	CASSRSTGNEAFF
TRBV19	TRBJ1-1	CASSIVGRGNTEAFF
TRBV5-6	TRBJ1-5	CASSLAGGTANQPQHF
TRBV11-3	TRBJ1-1	CASSFKPSAEAFF
TRBV27	TRBJ1-4	CASSLIFPTDEKLFF
TRBV5-1	TRBJ1-3	CASRLDWNSGNTIYF
TRBV2	TRBJ2-5	CASDPGTSGVQETQYF
TRBV4-2	TRBJ2-5	CASSHPDGGTETQYF
TRBV6-5	TRBJ2-2	CASSYRLAGVDGELFF
TRBV25-1	TRBJ1-1	CASIPTGGTEAFF
TRBV28	TRBJ1-2	CASSFRWTGSNGYTF
TRBV25-1	TRBJ2-3	CASSKLLGSGGTDTQYF
TRBV4-2	TRBJ1-4	CASSHSGRYDNEKLFF
TRBV11-3	TRBJ1-1	CASGDGAGGMNTEAFF
TRBV30	TRBJ2-1	CAWSSKGLAGAEQFF
TRBV12-2	TRBJ1-1	CASRPRGGWDTEAFF
TRBV6-4	TRBJ2-2	CASSAGQGTGELFF
TRBV6-1	TRBJ1-5	CATRTGAQPQHF
TRBV19	TRBJ1-3	CASSGARSSGNTIYF
TRBV6-6	TRBJ2-5	CASMLTQETQYF
TRBV5-8	TRBJ1-1	CASSLGGGNTEAFF
TRBV7-8	TRBJ2-3	CASTLSGGSTDTQYF
TRBV11-3	TRBJ2-1	CASSLEVTTNEQFF
TRBV28	TRBJ1-2	CASVRDRDYYGYTF
TRBV6-1	TRBJ1-4	CASTSTGGAGKLFF
TRBV5-1	TRBJ2-5	CASSLGGLAGQETQYF
TRBV29-1	TRBJ2-3	CSVEEGGTDQDTQYF
TRBV5-6	TRBJ2-6	CASSLDSSGANVLTF
TRBV9	TRBJ1-2	CASSLGGGGYTF
TRBV10-2	TRBJ1-2	CASSDPQGYGYTF
TRBV5-8	TRBJ2-1	CASSPLMTGYYNEQFF
TRBV5-1	TRBJ1-2	CATYDRGRGYTF
TRBV19	TRBJ2-2	CASTRVRYTGELFF
TRBV19	TRBJ1-1	CASRLGSSRETEAFF
TRBV15	TRBJ2-2	CATSRENLGWTGELFF